The subject of this entry is one T cell receptor (beta chain). Its antigen remains unidentified. The PCR had 60 Vbeta and 13 Jbeta primers. Study processing details: About 10 million shared chains were among around 80 million unique TCR beta chains counted in a later analysis. Here immunoSEQ multiplex PCR was the method, and the copy in TCRdb shows in-frame clones only, minus some. V and J calls plus clone size are reproduced from that table; the DNA served to infer D and trimming. The sample includes about 150,000 clones, around four fifths of them seen just once. Healthy bone marrow donors formed the donor group. Germline-derived CDR1 and CDR2 are MNHEY and SMNVEV (reference sequence). This CDR3 has 16 amino acids. Trimming left V 0 bases short and J 3 bases short, with 15 bases between. The record originates from a study of cytomegalovirus exposure and HLA in healthy donors. General study points: Later work found most CMV-associated TCR beta chains apparently HLA-restricted. Immune exposure information comprised only CMV serostatus.

Sequenced: PBMCs. The rearrangement links TRBV27 to TRBJ2-7; D gene unclear. This TCR was recovered from a woman aged 40 to 55 in good health and CMV-seronegative. DNA for the CDR3: TGTGCCAGCAGTTTATCCCTGTCCGTCTCCGGCTACGAGCAGTACTTC. This translates into CASSLSLSVSGYEQYF.